A single sample is the source of the 23 T cell receptor beta chains below, sequenced in a study of T-cell reconstitution after alpha-beta-depleted transplantation in children (dated by TCRdb to the mid-2010s). This sample's treatment or condition label indicates: allogeneic hematopoietic cell transplantation with graft depleted of TCRalphabeta T cells and CD19 B cells. Library generation was performed with PCR. Sequencing used an Illumina HiSeq 2500. TCR libraries were prepared with molecular barcoding, using unique molecular identifiers to normalize TCRbeta repertoire quantification. The public reads were reanalyzed by TCRdb: fastp trimming at Q25, MiXCR alignment, in-frame beta chains only. Each CDR3 protein appears once, grouped with its most common genes and DNA. The sample includes hundreds of thousands of distinct CDR3 sequences, with 23% observed a single time. Clones ranked in the top ten supply about 14% of the sample.

Specimen: PBMCs, mostly from graft donor cells, collected 360 days after TCRalphabeta/CD19-depleted stem cell transplant. These TCRs come from a boy under three years old who had a stem cell transplant for acute myeloid leukemia, so the T cells may come from the graft donor.

This clonotype was detected a few times. The chain recombines TRBV7-2 with TRBJ2-7; TRBD1 matches at 7 bases. The CDR3 loop spans 15 amino acids. J lost 3 bases, V lost 5 bases, and 10 bases had no gene match. CDR1 and CDR2 from the germline V gene are SGHTA and FQGNSA. The CDR3 nucleotides are TGTGCCAGCAGCACCAGACAGGGAGTCAACTACGAGCAGTACTTC. It yields the protein CASSTRQGVNYEQYF.

This clonotype was found a few times. This chain links TRBV7-9 with TRBJ2-3; no clear D. The CDR3 contains 14 residues. The ends were cut back, 6 bases at V and 2 bases at J, with 12 bases in the middle. Per germline, CDR1 SEHNR and CDR2 FQNEAQ (reference sequence). This CDR3 reads CASSLDVLTDTQYF. The CDR3 DNA reads as TGTGCCAGCAGTCTCGACGTACTCACAGATACGCAGTATTTT.

There are many counts of this clonotype. The chain employs TRBV29-1 and TRBJ2-5; 7 positions agree with TRBD2. The CDR3 has 14 residues. The V gene's germline CDR1 is SQVTM and CDR2 ANQGSEA. With 4 bases clipped from V and 6 bases from J, the junction kept 11 bases outside the gene matches. CDR3 coding DNA: TGCAGCGTTGCCCCGCGGGGACTAATAAAGACCCAGTACTTC. Protein sequence: CSVAPRGLIKTQYF.

This clonotype has more than one count but fewer than ten. The V call is TRBV15, the J call TRBJ2-7; 9 bases are shared with TRBD1. The CDR3 sequence is 19 residues long. CDR1 is LNHNV, CDR2 YYDKDF, per germline (reference sequence). The V and J ends lost 0 bases and 2 bases, in that order; junction bases with no gene match: 14. The DNA of the CDR3 is TGTGCCACCAGCAGAGATCGGTCCCCCGGGACAGGGTTCCCCTACGAGCAGTACTTC. It encodes CATSRDRSPGTGFPYEQYF.

This clonotype was recorded at least ten times. The rearrangement links TRBV24-1 to TRBJ2-5; weak D call: TRBD1 (6 bases). Per germline, CDR1 KGHDR and CDR2 SFDVKD. The CDR3 runs to 15 residues. V lost 4 bases, J lost 4 bases, and 15 bases lay in between. CDR3 sequence: CATSELGHSLETQYF. CDR3 sequence (DNA): TGTGCCACCAGTGAATTGGGACATTCCCTAGAGACCCAGTACTTC.

This clonotype showed up many times. The chain employs TRBV11-2 and TRBJ2-3, with D possibly being TRBD1 (6 bases). CDR1 and CDR2 (germline): SGHAT, FQNNGV. Trimming removed 5 bases from V and 5 bases from J, with 29 bases in between. The CDR3 is made up of 19 amino acids. The CDR3 protein is CASSRPWGTGSFGKDTQYF. Written as DNA, the CDR3 is TGTGCCAGCAGCCGCCCTTGGGGTACAGGGAGCTTCGGTAAAGATACGCAGTATTTT.

The table lists this clonotype with a few counts. The chain is built from TRBV4-3 and TRBJ2-1; D tentatively reads TRBD1 or TRBD2 (5 bases each). The V gene lost 3 bases and the J gene lost 8 bases, with 11 bases spanning the gap. CDR1 is LGHNA and CDR2 is YSLEER in the germline V gene. The CDR3 spans 13 residues. In DNA form, the CDR3 reads TGCGCCAGCAGCCAGACACGAGGGGATGAGCAGTTCTTC. Translation gives CASSQTRGDEQFF.

The V and J genes are TRBV20-1 and TRBJ2-7; D perhaps matches TRBD2 (7 bases). Germline V lookup: CDR1 DFQATT, CDR2 SNEGSKA (reference sequence). The CDR3 extends over 12 amino acids. Trimming took off 3 bases at V and 5 bases at J, with 11 bases between the two ends. The CDR3 protein is CSASGGADEQYV. The CDR3 DNA is TGCAGTGCTAGTGGGGGGGCCGACGAGCAGTACGTC.

The gene calls are TRBV9 and TRBJ1-2; D not certain. Germline lookup yields CDR1 SGDLS and CDR2 YYNGEE. V shed 0 bases and J shed 5 bases, with 11 bases lying between them. The CDR3 contains 14 residues. The CDR3 loop is CASSVVRTTYGYTF. The CDR3 DNA reads TGTGCCAGCAGCGTAGTGAGGACTACTTATGGCTACACCTTC.

This clonotype has just a few counts. J is TRBJ2-5 and V is TRBV4-3; no reliable D call. Looked up from germline, CDR1 is LGHNA and CDR2 is YSLEER. The CDR3 covers 13 residues. The germline V and J ends were trimmed by 4 bases and 4 bases, with 10 bases remaining between them. CDR3 protein: CASSRAWGETQYF. CDR3 bases: TGCGCCAGCAGCCGGGCATGGGGAGAGACCCAGTACTTC.

This clonotype showed up many times. The chain has TRBV28 and TRBJ1-6; 9 bases are a match to TRBD1. CDR3 length: 17 residues. Losses at the gene ends were 3 bases for V and 10 bases for J; bases not matched to a gene: 13. In germline, CDR1 is MDHEN, CDR2 SYDVKM. The chain's CDR3 is CASSLGQGYPARSPLHF. The DNA for the CDR3 is TGTGCCAGCAGTTTGGGACAGGGCTACCCCGCTAGATCACCCCTCCACTTT.

This clonotype was recorded a few times. The chain employs TRBV18 and TRBJ2-1; TRBD1 matches 7 bases. Unmatched junction bases numbered 5, after V lost 1 base and J lost 2 bases. This CDR3 comprises 16 residues. Germline V gives CDR1 KGHSH, CDR2 LQKENI. The CDR3 sequence is CASSPLDRKPYNEQFF. The DNA for the CDR3 is TGTGCCAGCTCACCACTGGACAGGAAACCCTACAATGAGCAGTTCTTC.

This rearrangement joins TRBV11-1 to TRBJ2-7; no clear D. Germline V gene lookup returns CDR1 SGHAT and CDR2 FQDESV (reference sequence). Trimming left V 3 bases short and J 0 bases short, with 9 bases between. The CDR3 runs to 14 residues. DNA of the CDR3: TGTGCCAGCAGCTTGACGCAGAGCTCCTACGAGCAGTACTTC. Encoded protein: CASSLTQSSYEQYF.

This clonotype appeared many times. The J gene is TRBJ2-5, the V gene TRBV11-2; D remains unclear. CDR3 size: 15 residues. CDR1 is SGHAT, CDR2 FQNNGV, per germline. The V end lost 5 bases, the J end lost 4 bases, and 17 bases lay between the germline ends. CDR3 DNA: TGTGCCAGCAGCCCCCGGATCCGGCCATCAGAGACCCAGTACTTC. Translating gives CASSPRIRPSETQYF.

This chain connects TRBV5-8 to TRBJ1-2, with 8 bases aligning to TRBD1. Germline CDR1 is SGHTS and CDR2 is YDEGEE. V lost 0 bases and J lost 4; bases outside the gene matches: 5. This CDR3 comprises 15 residues. The chain's CDR3 is CASSLEPGTGYGYTF. DNA of the CDR3: TGTGCCAGCAGCTTGGAGCCTGGGACAGGCTATGGCTACACCTTC.

The chain employs TRBV2 and TRBJ2-1, with D uncertain. Germline-derived CDR1 and CDR2 are SNHLY and FYNNEI. The CDR3 extends over 11 amino acids. The germline V and J ends were trimmed by 6 bases and 6 bases, with 6 bases remaining between them. The CDR3 loop reads CASRQTNEQFF. In nucleotides, the CDR3 is TGTGCCAGCAGGCAGACCAATGAGCAGTTCTTC.

This clonotype was observed many times. The rearrangement joins TRBV14 to TRBJ2-1; a weak D match, TRBD1 (6 bases). Trimming removed 0 bases from V and 5 bases from J, with 14 bases in between. CDR3 length: 16 amino acids. Germline V gene sequence: CDR1 SGHDN, CDR2 FVKESK. The CDR3 DNA follows: TGTGCCAGCAGCCAAGATCTTGGGGGCCCGGACAATGAGCAGTTCTTC. Protein product: CASSQDLGGPDNEQFF.

The chain has TRBV20-1 and TRBJ2-1; the D gene is possibly TRBD2 (6 bases). With 2 bases removed from V and 8 bases from J, the gap between germline ends came to 16 bases. The CDR3 runs 14 residues. The V gene's germline CDR1 is DFQATT and CDR2 SNEGSKA (reference sequence). The CDR3 nucleotides are TGCAGTGCTAGACCGGGACTTGAAACCGATGAGCAGTTCTTC. This encodes CSARPGLETDEQFF.

This chain links TRBV4-3 with TRBJ2-5; the D gene is possibly TRBD1 (5 bases). The CDR3 has 16 amino acids. Germline CDR1 reads LGHNA; CDR2 reads YSLEER. Trimming took 1 base from V and 5 from J, leaving 17 bases between them. Here the CDR3 reads CASSQAVNAGFETQYF. The CDR3 bases are TGCGCCAGCAGCCAAGCGGTTAATGCAGGGTTTGAGACCCAGTACTTC.

The chain links TRBV25-1 to TRBJ1-3; no clear D. In germline, CDR1 is MGHDK, CDR2 SYGVNS. V lost 6 bases to trimming and J lost 10 bases, with 7 bases between them. This CDR3 is built from 10 residues. CDR3 nucleotides: TGTGCCAGCAGACCGAGAACCATATATTTT. It yields the protein CASRPRTIYF.

A few counts support this clonotype. V is TRBV6-1 and J is TRBJ2-1, with 10 nucleotides matching TRBD1. The CDR3 length is 14 residues. Germline V gene lookup returns CDR1 MNHNS and CDR2 SASEGT. V was pared by 6 bases and J by 4 bases, with 3 bases of the junction left unmatched. The DNA for the CDR3 is TGTGCCAGCAGGCCGGACAGGGGGTACAATGAGCAGTTCTTC. Translating it yields CASRPDRGYNEQFF.

This clonotype was found many times. The rearrangement links TRBV7-9 to TRBJ2-1; no reliable D call. Germline CDR1 SEHNR, CDR2 FQNEAQ (reference sequence). Trimming left V 3 bases short and J 5 bases short, with 2 bases between. CDR3 length: 11 residues. For the CDR3, the DNA is TGTGCCAGCAGCTTCGACAATGAGCAGTTCTTC. It encodes CASSFDNEQFF.

This chain uses TRBV7-9 with TRBJ2-2; D is uncertain. This CDR3 has 15 residues. CDR1 and CDR2 (germline): SEHNR, FQNEAQ (reference sequence). The V end lost 5 bases, the J end lost 1 base, and 11 bases lay between the germline ends. This CDR3 is CASSAGPLNTGELFF. As DNA, the CDR3 is TGTGCCAGCAGCGCTGGTCCCCTGAACACCGGGGAGCTGTTTTTT.